The 3 T cell receptor beta chains reported below all come from one sample, sequenced in a study of blood T cell repertoires in COVID-19. Data came from immunoSEQ multiplex PCR; TCRdb stores just in-frame clones and leaves some out. The repertoire holds 200,000 to 250,000 clones, with roughly 86% as singletons. The sequenced material came from PBMCs or T cells enriched from blood (not recorded which). These receptors were taken from a woman aged 30 to 39 with acute COVID-19.

The genes are TRBV11-2 and TRBJ1-1; 9 positions match TRBD1. CDR1 and CDR2 from the germline V gene are SGHAT and FQNNGV. V lost 1 base and J lost 3; bases outside the gene matches: 9. The CDR3 consists of 17 residues. The CDR3 sequence: CASSLGGGTGYDTEAFF. The CDR3 DNA reads TGTGCCAGCAGCTTAGGGGGCGGGACAGGGTATGACACTGAAGCTTTCTTT.

The chain couples TRBV11-3 to TRBJ2-3; 7 bases are a match to TRBD1. CDR3 length: 16 residues. Germline trimming cut 5 bases from V and 0 bases from J; bases unmatched to any gene: 8. Per germline, CDR1 SGHNT and CDR2 YENEEA. CDR3 sequence: CASSLKTGVSTDTQYF. CDR3 coding DNA: TGTGCCAGCAGCCTAAAAACAGGGGTTAGCACAGATACGCAGTATTTT.

CDR3 in DNA: TGTGCCAGCAGCGTAGGTCCAGCGCAGAACACTGAAGCTTTCTTT. Protein: CASSVGPAQNTEAFF. The chain employs TRBV9 and TRBJ1-1; D unresolved. The germline CDR1 and CDR2 sequences are SGDLS and YYNGEE. V was shortened by 0 bases and J by 1 base, with 10 bases between the two germline ends. This CDR3 is 15 amino acids long.